Listed below are T cell receptor beta chains from one sample, sequenced in a study of blood T cell repertoires in COVID-19. Data came from immunoSEQ multiplex PCR; TCRdb stores just in-frame clones and leaves some out. The sample comprises nearly 250,000 clones, approximately 80% of which are singletons, and around 2% rests with the top ten. Sequenced material: peripheral blood. The receptors were gathered from a woman over 75 with acute or convalescent COVID-19. Each CDR3 is given with its conserved first and last residue.

V	J	CDR3
TRBV10-3	TRBJ2-1	CAISELGPWSSYNEQFF
TRBV4-3	TRBJ1-2	CASSQPGGNYGYTF
TRBV7-6	TRBJ1-6	CASSSNRDSRLSPLHF
TRBV7-9	TRBJ2-2	CASSSAGTGELFF
TRBV5-1	TRBJ2-2	CASSTAPGQGNTGELFF
TRBV6-6	TRBJ1-5	CASSYEGQRSQPQHF
TRBV3-1/TRBV3-2	TRBJ1-6	CASKGPDSSYNSPLHF
TRBV3-1/TRBV3-2	TRBJ1-1	CASSHGLTNTEAFF
TRBV10-3	TRBJ2-1	CAISEGTSGRDANNEQFF
TRBV19	TRBJ2-7	CASKIGGGVESYEQYF
TRBV4-2	TRBJ2-1	CASSQGVDRRFF
TRBV4-2	TRBJ2-3	CASSQESRGTDTQYF